The 27 T cell receptor beta chains below come from one sample, sequenced in a study of PD-L1 blockade in urothelial cancer. Sample time point: peripheral blood 6 weeks after treatment start. Assay: immunoSEQ multiplex PCR; the TCRdb copy retains only in-frame clones and omits some. The top ten hold approximately 0.89% of the sample, which has fewer than 90,000 clones, approximately 90% seen once. The specimen comprised PBMCs, sampled around atezolizumab (anti-PD-L1) treatment. Receptors originate from a woman aged 80 or over with urothelial cancer.

The chain combines TRBV10-1 with TRBJ1-1; D is perhaps TRBD1 (6 bases). Trimming shortened V by 5 bases and J by 6 bases, and 13 bases separated the two germline ends. Germline V gives CDR1 WNHNN, CDR2 SYGVQD (reference sequence). The CDR3 extends over 13 amino acids. CDR3 region: CASSPGVRAEAFF. CDR3 DNA: TGCGCCAGCAGTCCAGGGGTTCGGGCTGAAGCTTTCTTT.

This clone was seen only a few times. This sequence joins TRBV2 and TRBJ1-2; possible D gene TRBD1, 6 bases. This CDR3 is 14 amino acids long. Germline values: CDR1 SNHLY, CDR2 FYNNEI. V lost 10 bases to trimming and J lost 0 bases, with 15 bases between them. The CDR3 is CATLKTGPNYGYTF. The CDR3 bases are TGTGCCACCTTGAAGACAGGACCTAACTATGGCTACACCTTC. The full variable domain, completed using reference TRBV2 and TRBJ1-2, is EPEVTQTPSHQVTQMGQEVILRCVPISNHLYFYWYRQILGQKVEFLVSFYNNEISEKSEIFDDQFSVERPDGSNFTLKIRSTKLEDSAMYFCATLKTGPNYGYTFGSGTRLTVV.

The chain is built from TRBV18 and TRBJ2-5; 12 bases fit TRBD1. The CDR3 runs to 15 residues. Per germline, CDR1 KGHSH and CDR2 LQKENI. The trim removed 6 bases at V and 1 base at J, leaving 3 bases unmatched. CDR3 nucleotides: TGTGCCAGCTCCCCGGGACAGGGGGCCCAAGAGACCCAGTACTTC. Its protein is CASSPGQGAQETQYF.

V gene TRBV19 combines with J gene TRBJ2-5; D gene unclear. CDR1 and CDR2 (germline): LNHDA, SQIVND (reference sequence). Trimming shortened V by 4 bases and J by 0 bases, and 6 bases separated the two germline ends. The CDR3 is 13 residues long. This chain's CDR3 is CASSTSYQETQYF. CDR3 in DNA: TGTGCCAGTAGTACCTCGTACCAAGAGACCCAGTACTTC. Filled out from reference TRBV19 and TRBJ2-5, the complete variable domain reads DGGITQSPKYLFRKEGQNVTLSCEQNLNHDAMYWYRQDPGQGLRLIYYSQIVNDFQKGDIAEGYSVSREKKESFPLTVTSAQKNPTAFYLCASSTSYQETQYFGPGTRLLVL.

CDR3 DNA: TGTGCCAGCAGTGCTTCGGTAGCGGGAGGCGCGAACACCGGGGAGCTGTTTTTT. Translated: CASSASVAGGANTGELFF. V is TRBV6-1 and J is TRBJ2-2, with TRBD2 matching 10 bases. Germline V gene lookup returns CDR1 MNHNS and CDR2 SASEGT. CDR3 length: 18 amino acids. Trimming removed 4 bases from V and 0 bases from J; junction bases left unmatched: 8.

This chain uses TRBV4-2 with TRBJ2-3; the D gene is possibly TRBD1 (5 bases). CDR1 and CDR2 (germline): LGHNA, YNFKEQ. V lost 1 base to trimming and J lost 0 bases, with 8 bases between them. The CDR3 totals 15 residues. The CDR3 loop is CASSQGTPSTDTQYF. Written as DNA, the CDR3 is TGTGCCAGCAGCCAAGGGACACCCAGCACAGATACGCAGTATTTT.

J is TRBJ2-7 and V is TRBV28; maybe TRBD1 (6 bases). The CDR3 is made up of 12 amino acids. V was shortened by 11 bases and J by 3 bases, with 14 bases between the two germline ends. Per germline, CDR1 MDHEN and CDR2 SYDVKM. The CDR3 DNA reads as TGTGCCGCTGGGGACAACCTCTACGAGCAGTACTTC. The encoded protein is CAAGDNLYEQYF.

The V gene is TRBV19, the J gene TRBJ1-2, with D perhaps matching TRBD1 (6 bases). The germline V gene encodes CDR1 LNHDA and CDR2 SQIVND (reference sequence). The V end lost 6 bases, the J end lost 2 bases, and 10 bases lay between the germline ends. This CDR3 contains 13 residues. Written as DNA, the CDR3 is TGTGCCAGTAGCCCCGACAGGAACTATGGCTACACCTTC. Protein product: CASSPDRNYGYTF.

The chain carries TRBV5-4 and TRBJ1-2; 7 bases fit TRBD1. J lost 3 bases, V lost 3 bases, and 5 bases had no gene match. CDR3 length: 14 residues. Per germline, CDR1 SGHNT and CDR2 YYREEE (reference sequence). CDR3: CASSSSTGDYGYTF. CDR3 DNA sequence: TGTGCCAGCAGCTCCTCCACAGGGGACTATGGCTACACCTTC. Full variable domain (missing parts from reference TRBV5-4 and TRBJ1-2): ETGVTQSPTHLIKTRGQQVTLRCSSQSGHNTVSWYQQALGQGPQFIFQYYREEENGRGNFPPRFSGLQFPNYSSELNVNALELDDSALYLCASSSSTGDYGYTFGSGTRLTVV.

This chain joins TRBV6-1 and TRBJ1-1, with 7 bases aligning to TRBD1. V lost 5 bases to trimming and J lost 5 bases; unmatched junction nucleotides: 8. The CDR3 totals 14 residues. Germline CDR1 and CDR2: MNHNS and SASEGT. CDR3 protein: CASSLQGSGTEAFF. CDR3 bases: TGTGCCAGCAGTCTACAGGGGTCGGGGACTGAAGCTTTCTTT.

The rearrangement uses TRBV5-6 and TRBJ2-5; 9 bases align to TRBD1. The trim removed 3 bases at V and 5 bases at J, leaving 8 bases unmatched. Germline CDR1 and CDR2: SGHDT and YYEEEE. The CDR3 length is 15 residues. The CDR3 here is CASSSQGAAGETQYF. The CDR3 DNA reads TGTGCCAGCAGCTCACAGGGGGCGGCGGGGGAGACCCAGTACTTC.

The gene calls are TRBV15 and TRBJ1-1; D remains unclear. The CDR3 has 13 residues. Trimming removed 0 bases from V and 3 bases from J, with 5 bases in between. Per the germline V gene, CDR1 is LNHNV and CDR2 is YYDKDF (reference sequence). The CDR3 DNA reads as TGTGCCACCAGCAGAGATCCGGACACTGAAGCTTTCTTT. This codes for CATSRDPDTEAFF.

The genes are TRBV19 and TRBJ1-2, with 10 bases aligning to TRBD1. The CDR3 is 14 residues long. Per the germline V gene, CDR1 is LNHDA and CDR2 is SQIVND (reference sequence). V was clipped by 9 bases and J by 1 base; unmatched bases: 5. The CDR3 DNA sequence: TGTGCCAGCGCCCGGGACAGGGGTAACTATGGCTACACCTTC. This codes for CASARDRGNYGYTF.

J is TRBJ1-3 and V is TRBV5-1; weak D call: TRBD1 (5 bases). Trimming stripped 3 bases from V and 0 bases from J, with 22 bases between. This CDR3 contains 19 residues. CDR1 and CDR2 (germline): SGHRS, YFSETQ. The CDR3 DNA reads as TGCGCCAGCAGCTCCTACCCGGTGGGGGGGGACGCCTCTGGAAACACCATATATTTT. It encodes CASSSYPVGGDASGNTIYF.

This chain uses TRBV5-1 with TRBJ2-2; 8 bases line up with TRBD2. The germline V gene encodes CDR1 SGHRS and CDR2 YFSETQ. J lost 1 base, V lost 4 bases, and 9 bases had no gene match. The CDR3 totals 17 residues. The CDR3 protein is CASSPLGGAGNTGELFF. The CDR3 DNA follows: TGCGCCAGCAGCCCGCTCGGGGGGGCCGGGAACACCGGGGAGCTGTTTTTT.

Comments on this clone: Distinct nucleotide sequences in the sample also encode this CDR3. The V gene is TRBV11-2, the J gene TRBJ2-7; 11 bases are shared with TRBD2. From germline, CDR1 is SGHAT and CDR2 FQNNGV. V dropped 1 base and J dropped 2; count of bases not matched to a gene: 1. The CDR3 consists of 15 residues. Here the CDR3 DNA reads TGTGCCAGCAGCTTAGGACTAGCGGGAACCTACGAGCAGTACTTC. Encoded protein: CASSLGLAGTYEQYF.

The V and J genes are TRBV5-4 and TRBJ2-3; 7 bases map to TRBD2. The CDR3 is made up of 15 amino acids. Trimming took 6 bases from V and 1 from J; bases not matched to a gene: 8. Germline values: CDR1 SGHNT, CDR2 YYREEE (reference sequence). The CDR3 sequence: CASTSFLAGTDTQYF. CDR3 DNA sequence: TGTGCCAGCACCTCATTCCTAGCGGGCACAGATACGCAGTATTTT.

The rearrangement uses TRBV5-1 and TRBJ2-1; 16 positions match TRBD2. V lost 7 bases to trimming and J lost 4 bases; unmatched junction nucleotides: 11. The CDR3 is 18 amino acids. Germline V gene data show CDR1 as SGHRS and CDR2 as YFSETQ. CDR3 DNA: TGCGCCAGCTATAGGGGGACTAGCGGGAGGGGAGGGTACAATGAGCAGTTCTTC. Translated, it gives CASYRGTSGRGGYNEQFF.

V usage is TRBV2 and J usage is TRBJ2-5; 8 bases map to TRBD1. This CDR3 spans 13 amino acids. Trimming took 8 bases from V and 3 from J; bases not matched to a gene: 5. CDR1 and CDR2 (germline): SNHLY, FYNNEI. CDR3 nucleotide sequence: TGTGCCAGCCCCCACAGGGGGGAAGAGACCCAGTACTTC. Its protein product is CASPHRGEETQYF.

The chain couples TRBV10-2 to TRBJ1-1; 11 bases align to TRBD1. CDR3 length equals 17 residues. Germline CDR1 WSHSY, CDR2 SAAADI. Trimming removed 7 bases from V and 1 base from J; junction bases left unmatched: 11. CDR3 sequence reads: CASNQRDRGLRNTEAFF. CDR3 DNA sequence: TGCGCCAGCAACCAACGGGACAGGGGGTTAAGGAACACTGAAGCTTTCTTT.

This chain links TRBV9 with TRBJ2-1; 12 bases align to TRBD1. This CDR3 is 15 amino acids long. Germline V gene sequence: CDR1 SGDLS, CDR2 YYNGEE. With 0 bases clipped from V and 6 bases from J, the junction kept 1 base outside the gene matches. The DNA for the CDR3 is TGTGCCAGCAGCGTAGCGGGACAGGGGGCCAATGAGCAGTTCTTC. It specifies CASSVAGQGANEQFF.

This rearrangement joins TRBV7-9 to TRBJ2-5, with 10 bases fitting TRBD1. J was trimmed by 5 bases and V by 7 bases; bases with no gene match: 10. This CDR3 contains 15 residues. Looked up from germline, CDR1 is SEHNR and CDR2 is FQNEAQ (reference sequence). CDR3 bases: TGTGCCAGCAACTCAGGGACAGGGGTTGTGGAGACCCAGTACTTC. This encodes CASNSGTGVVETQYF.

The V call is TRBV7-7, the J call TRBJ2-1, with a weak D call TRBD1 (5 bases). Germline CDR1 and CDR2: SSHAT and FNYEAQ (reference sequence). Trimming pared 0 bases from V and 5 bases from J, leaving 11 bases between. The CDR3 contains 15 residues. This chain's CDR3 is CASSLAYGANNEQFF. The CDR3 DNA reads TGTGCCAGCAGCTTAGCGTATGGGGCAAACAATGAGCAGTTCTTC.

The rearrangement joins TRBV7-2 to TRBJ2-3; no definite D call. CDR1 SGHTA and CDR2 FQGNSA come from the germline V gene. The CDR3 loop spans 16 amino acids. Trimming removed 2 bases at V and 5 bases at J, with 17 bases between. CDR3 amino acids: CASSLSAGYGGDTQYF. In nucleotides, the CDR3 is TGTGCCAGCAGCTTAAGCGCCGGGTACGGTGGAGATACGCAGTATTTT.

In its sample, this clone ranks as medium-sized. The rearrangement links TRBV2 to TRBJ2-7; 8 bases are a match to TRBD1. J gave up 6 bases and V 4 bases, and 8 bases lay outside the gene matches. Germline-derived CDR1 and CDR2 are SNHLY and FYNNEI. The CDR3 is 14 residues long. The CDR3 protein is CASSGDRPRGEQYF. In DNA, the CDR3 is TGTGCCAGCAGTGGGGACAGGCCCAGGGGCGAGCAGTACTTC.

The chain uses TRBV6-1 and TRBJ2-1; 12 nucleotides match TRBD2. The CDR3 is made up of 14 amino acids. Unmatched junction bases numbered 6, after V lost 0 bases and J lost 15 bases. CDR1 MNHNS and CDR2 SASEGT come from the germline V gene. In nucleotides, the CDR3 is TGTGCCAGCAGTGAAGCCCTAGCGGGAGGGCCGGGGTTCTTC. Translated, it gives CASSEALAGGPGFF.

The gene calls are TRBV5-6 and TRBJ2-3; D gene unclear. The CDR3 extends over 12 amino acids. In germline, CDR1 is SGHDT, CDR2 YYEEEE. The ends were cut back, 4 bases at V and 2 bases at J, with 5 bases in the middle. Here the CDR3 DNA reads TGTGCCAGCAGCCAGAACACAGATACGCAGTATTTT. Translation: CASSQNTDTQYF.